This TCR beta chain was found in a study of long-term antiretroviral therapy in people with HIV. Assay version v3.0 of immunoSEQ was used, and it was run at survey level. Each sample had sequencing targeting about 35,000-50,000 T-cell genomes. Measured with immunoSEQ multiplex PCR; TCRdb has only the in-frame clones, and not every one. This sample has 10,000 to 15,000 clones, with around 77% found just once. CDR1 and CDR2 from the germline V gene are LNHDA and SQIVND (reference sequence). CDR3 length: 16 amino acids. Trimming cost V 4 bases and J 5 bases, with 17 bases left between them. Per donor, at least one pre-ART and at least two post-ART PBMC samples were obtained. Treatment of all HIV participants took place in the United States.

This sequence originates from a young woman with HIV. Sample: unsorted PBMCs, taken 1.3 years after starting antiretroviral therapy. The chain recombines TRBV19 with TRBJ1-4; D remains unclear. The CDR3, as DNA: TGTGCCAGTAGTACCCCAGGAGGCAGCATGAATGAAAAACTGTTTTTT. Protein: CASSTPGGSMNEKLFF.